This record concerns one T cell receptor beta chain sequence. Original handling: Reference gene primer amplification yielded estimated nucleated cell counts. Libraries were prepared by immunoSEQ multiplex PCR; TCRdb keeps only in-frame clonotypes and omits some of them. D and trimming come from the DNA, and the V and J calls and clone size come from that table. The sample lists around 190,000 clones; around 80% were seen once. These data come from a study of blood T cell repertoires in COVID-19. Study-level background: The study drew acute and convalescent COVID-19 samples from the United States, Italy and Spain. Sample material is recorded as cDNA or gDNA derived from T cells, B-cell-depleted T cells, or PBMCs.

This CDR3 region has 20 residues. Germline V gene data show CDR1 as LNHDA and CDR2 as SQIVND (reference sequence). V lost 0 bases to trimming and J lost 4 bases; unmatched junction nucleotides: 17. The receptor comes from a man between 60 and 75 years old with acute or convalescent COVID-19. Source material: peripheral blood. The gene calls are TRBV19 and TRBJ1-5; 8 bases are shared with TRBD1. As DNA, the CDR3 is TGTGCCAGTAGTATAGATCCTTTTTGGGGCCGGGACAGGCTAAATCAGCCCCAGCATTTT. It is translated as CASSIDPFWGRDRLNQPQHF.